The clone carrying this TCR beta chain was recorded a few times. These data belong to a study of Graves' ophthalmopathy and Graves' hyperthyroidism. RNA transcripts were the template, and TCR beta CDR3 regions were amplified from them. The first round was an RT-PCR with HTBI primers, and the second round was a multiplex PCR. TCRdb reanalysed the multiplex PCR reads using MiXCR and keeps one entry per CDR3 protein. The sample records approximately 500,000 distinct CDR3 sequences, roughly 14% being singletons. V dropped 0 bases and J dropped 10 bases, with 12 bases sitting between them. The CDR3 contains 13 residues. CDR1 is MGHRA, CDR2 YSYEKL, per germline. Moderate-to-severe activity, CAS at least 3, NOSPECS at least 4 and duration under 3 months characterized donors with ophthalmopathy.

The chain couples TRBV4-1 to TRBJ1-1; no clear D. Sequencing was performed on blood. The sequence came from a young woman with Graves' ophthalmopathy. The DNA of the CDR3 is TGCGCCAGCAGCCAAGAGTCCAAGAGGAGAGCTTTCTTT. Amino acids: CASSQESKRRAFF.